Below, 10 T cell receptor beta chains from the same sample are listed, as sequenced in a study of shared clonotypes between healthy human individuals. Assay: immunoSEQ multiplex PCR; the TCRdb copy retains only in-frame clones and omits some. This sample carries a few million clones, roughly 92% of them seen once, and the ten largest clones take about 0.13%. Sequencing input: naive CD4+ T cells sorted from blood. Documented subset: CD45RA+ positively selected. These receptors came from a man aged 18-30 years in good health.

The chain uses TRBV21-1 and TRBJ1-1; the D segment call TRBD1 is taken from the table without a DNA check. TRBV21-1 represents a pseudogene. The CDR3 has 17 amino acids. CDR3 amino acids: CASSKGGTGKGNTEAFF. In DNA, the CDR3 is TGTGCCAGCAGCAAAGGGGGGACAGGGAAGGGGAACACTGAAGCTTTCTTT.

This clone was counted a few times. Here the CDR3 reads CAMSRDNYEQYF. For the CDR3, the DNA is TGTGCCATGTCCCGGGACAACTACGAGCAGTACTTC. The chain couples TRBV10-3 to TRBJ2-7; D possibly corresponds to TRBD1 (6 bases). V dropped 9 bases and J dropped 3 bases, with 12 bases sitting between them. Germline V gene data show CDR1 as ENHRY and CDR2 as SYGVKD. CDR3 length: 12 residues.

The chain links TRBV11-2 to TRBJ2-5, with TRBD1 matching over 7 bases. The CDR3 has 16 residues. CDR1 and CDR2 from the germline V gene are SGHAT and FQNNGV. V shed 5 bases, J shed 2 bases, and the junction held 11 bases outside the gene matches. The DNA of the CDR3 is TGTGCCAGCAGCCTTCCTACCGGGACAGTTCAAGAGACCCAGTACTTC. Amino acid sequence: CASSLPTGTVQETQYF.

CDR3 residues: CASSQGQFYEQYF. The CDR3 DNA reads as TGCGCCAGCAGCCAAGGACAGTTCTACGAGCAGTACTTC. The chain couples TRBV4-1 to TRBJ2-7; TRBD1 might be the D (5 bases). The V end was cut by 1 base, the J end by 3 bases, with 7 bases between. Germline lookup yields CDR1 MGHRA and CDR2 YSYEKL. The CDR3 totals 13 residues.

The V call is TRBV5-1, the J call TRBJ2-1, with D possibly called TRBD1 or TRBD2 (5 bases each). Germline values: CDR1 SGHRS, CDR2 YFSETQ. This CDR3 is built from 15 residues. Trimming removed 4 bases at V and 2 bases at J, with 13 bases between. CDR3 bases: TGCGCCAGCAGCCTCCGGGGCGATACCTACAATGAGCAGTTCTTC. Protein product: CASSLRGDTYNEQFF.

This rearrangement joins TRBV18 to TRBJ1-3, with a weak D call TRBD1 (5 bases). With 3 bases removed from V and 3 bases from J, the gap between germline ends came to 12 bases. Germline V lookup: CDR1 KGHSH, CDR2 LQKENI. The CDR3 sequence is 15 residues long. CDR3 amino acids: CASSPNGGVGNTIYF. DNA of the CDR3: TGTGCCAGCTCACCGAACGGGGGAGTTGGAAACACCATATATTTT.

The chain is built from TRBV19 and TRBJ2-2; 9 positions match TRBD1. The germline V gene has CDR1 LNHDA and CDR2 SQIVND (reference sequence). This CDR3 comprises 14 residues. Losses at the gene ends were 5 bases for V and 7 bases for J; bases not matched to a gene: 5. The CDR3, as DNA: TGTGCCAGTAGTGAACAGGGGGCGAGCGGGGAGCTGTTTTTT. It encodes CASSEQGASGELFF.

This chain uses TRBV25-1 with TRBJ1-6, with a weak D call TRBD1 (6 bases). This CDR3 is built from 14 residues. Germline CDR1 reads MGHDK; CDR2 reads SYGVNS. Trimming took off 1 base at V and 10 bases at J, with 11 bases between the two ends. For the CDR3, the DNA is TGTGCCAGCAGTGAATTTGGGGGCGAATCACCCCTCCACTTT. Amino acids: CASSEFGGESPLHF.

This clone appeared a single time. The genes are TRBV14 and TRBJ1-6; maybe TRBD1 (6 bases). CDR3 length: 14 residues. V lost 1 base to trimming and J lost 7 bases, with 8 bases between them. Per germline, CDR1 SGHDN and CDR2 FVKESK. The CDR3 reads CASSQARGNSPLHF. The CDR3 DNA reads TGTGCCAGCAGCCAAGCTAGGGGGAATTCACCCCTCCACTTT. The variable domain in full, completed from reference TRBV14 and TRBJ1-6, reads EAGVTQFPSHSVIEKGQTVTLRCDPISGHDNLYWYRRVMGKEIKFLLHFVKESKQDESGMPNNRFLAERTGGTYSTLKVQPAELEDSGVYFCASSQARGNSPLHFGNGTRLTVT.

This chain joins TRBV11-2 and TRBJ2-2; 9 bases map to TRBD2. Germline V gene sequence: CDR1 SGHAT, CDR2 FQNNGV. This CDR3 contains 14 residues. Trimming took 6 bases from V and 6 from J; bases not matched to a gene: 5. The CDR3 sequence: CASSSVAGAGELFF. CDR3 in DNA: TGTGCCAGCAGTTCCGTAGCGGGAGCCGGGGAGCTGTTTTTT.